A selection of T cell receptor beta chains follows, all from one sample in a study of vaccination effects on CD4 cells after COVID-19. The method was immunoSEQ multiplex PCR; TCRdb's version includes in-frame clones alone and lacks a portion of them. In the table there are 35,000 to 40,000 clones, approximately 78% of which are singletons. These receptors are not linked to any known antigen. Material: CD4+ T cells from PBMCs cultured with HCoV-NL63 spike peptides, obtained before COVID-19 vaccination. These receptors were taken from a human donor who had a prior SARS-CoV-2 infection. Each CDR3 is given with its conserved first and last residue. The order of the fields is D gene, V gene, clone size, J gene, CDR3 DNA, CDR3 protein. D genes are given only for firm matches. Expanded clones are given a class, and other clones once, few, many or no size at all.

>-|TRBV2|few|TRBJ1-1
TGTGCCAGCAGGGGCACAGGAGGGACTGAAGCTTTCTTT
CASRGTGGTEAFF
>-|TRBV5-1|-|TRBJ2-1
TGCGCCAGCAGCCCGGACAGTCCCGACTACAATGAGCAGTTCTTC
CASSPDSPDYNEQFF
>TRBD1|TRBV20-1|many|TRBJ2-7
TGCAGTGCTAGTTTGGGAACAGGGGGGCGCGAGCAGTACTTC
CSASLGTGGREQYF
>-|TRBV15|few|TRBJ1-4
TGTGCCACCAGCAGAGATCGATTTGGGACATATGAAAAACTGTTTTTT
CATSRDRFGTYEKLFF
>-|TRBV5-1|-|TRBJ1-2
TGCGCCAGCAGCTTGACGGGGAGCTCTTATAACTATGGCTACACCTTC
CASSLTGSSYNYGYTF
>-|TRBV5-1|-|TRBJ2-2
TGCGCCAGCAGCTTGGGGACTGCAGGCACCGGGGAGCTGTTTTTT
CASSLGTAGTGELFF
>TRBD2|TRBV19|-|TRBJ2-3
TGTGCCAGTAGTCCGGGACTAGCGGGAGTGGAAGATACGCAGTATTTT
CASSPGLAGVEDTQYF
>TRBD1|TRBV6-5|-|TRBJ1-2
TGTGCCAGCAGTTACTCGTCAGGGGGAGACTATGGCTACACCTTC
CASSYSSGGDYGYTF
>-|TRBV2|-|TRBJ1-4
TGTGCCGGCAAACCCCCACAGGGTCGAGTCGATGAAAAACTGTTTTTT
CAGKPPQGRVDEKLFF
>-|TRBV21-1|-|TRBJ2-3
TGTGCCAGCAGCAAAGCAATCGAGGGACTTCCCAAATTCACAGATACGCAGTATTTT
CASSKAIEGLPKFTDTQYF
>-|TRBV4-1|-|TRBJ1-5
TGCGCCAGCAGCCGGGCCGCCTATAGCAATCAGCCCCAGCATTTT
CASSRAAYSNQPQHF
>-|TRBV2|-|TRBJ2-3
TGTGCCAGCAGTTTGGGACTCGCGGGGACAGATACGCAGTATTTT
CASSLGLAGTDTQYF
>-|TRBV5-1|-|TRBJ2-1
TGCGCCAGCAGCTTGGAAGTAGAGCAGTTCTTC
CASSLEVEQFF
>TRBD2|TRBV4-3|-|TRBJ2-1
TGCGCCAGCAGCCAAGAACCCGGGGTAGCGGGGGGGGCCTACAATGAGCAGTTCTTC
CASSQEPGVAGGAYNEQFF
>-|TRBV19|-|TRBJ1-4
TGTGCCAGCGCTACAGTTGAAAAACTGTTTTTT
CASATVEKLFF
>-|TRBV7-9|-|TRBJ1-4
TGTGCCAGCAGCTTGGGGGGTTTTAATGAAAAACTGTTTTTT
CASSLGGFNEKLFF
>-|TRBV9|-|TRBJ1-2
TGTGCCAGCAGCGTATCAGAAGCTAACTATGGCTACACCTTC
CASSVSEANYGYTF
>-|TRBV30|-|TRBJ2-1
TGTGCCTGGACCCCTGGGGGTTCCTTTTACAATGAGCAGTTCTTC
CAWTPGGSFYNEQFF
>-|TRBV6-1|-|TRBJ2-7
TGTGCCAGCAGTGAAGGGGAGTACGGAACAACGGAGGAGTACTTC
CASSEGEYGTTEEYF
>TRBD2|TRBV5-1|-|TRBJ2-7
TGCGCCAGCAGCCGACTAGCGGGGGCCCCCTACGAGCAGTACTTC
CASSRLAGAPYEQYF
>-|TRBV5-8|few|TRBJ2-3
TGTGCCAGCAGCGGGCTAAGGGTTACAGATACGCAGTATTTT
CASSGLRVTDTQYF
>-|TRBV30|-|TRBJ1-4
TGTGCCTTATTCGGGTTAGCTAATGAAAAACTGTTTTTT
CALFGLANEKLFF
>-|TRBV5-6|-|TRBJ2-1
TGTGCCAGCAGCTCCAGGACTGGTGCCCGTTACAATGAGCAGTTCTTC
CASSSRTGARYNEQFF
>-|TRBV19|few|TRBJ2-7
TGTGCCAGTAGTATCTGGGGCTGGGAGCAGTACTTC
CASSIWGWEQYF
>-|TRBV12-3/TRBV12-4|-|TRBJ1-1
TGTGCCAGCAGCGCTACAGAGAACACTGAAGCTTTCTTT
CASSATENTEAFF
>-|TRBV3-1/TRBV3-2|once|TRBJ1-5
TGTGCCAGCAGTCCGAATAGGGTACAGCCCCAGCATTTT
CASSPNRVQPQHF
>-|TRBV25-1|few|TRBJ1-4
TGTGCCAGCAGTGAATTGAATTATGCGGGAGAAAAACTGTTTTTT
CASSELNYAGEKLFF
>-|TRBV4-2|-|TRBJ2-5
TGTGCCAGCAGCCATACAGGACAAGAGACCCAGTACTTC
CASSHTGQETQYF
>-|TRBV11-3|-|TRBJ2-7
TGTGCCAGCAGCTTAGATCCGACCCTGAGGGGCGAGCAGTACTTC
CASSLDPTLRGEQYF
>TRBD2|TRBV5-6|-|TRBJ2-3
TGTGCCAGCAGCTTAAGACTAGCGGGAGCGGATACGCAGTATTTT
CASSLRLAGADTQYF
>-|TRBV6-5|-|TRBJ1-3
TGTGCCAGCCGGAGGGCCTACATCTCTGGAAACACCATATATTTT
CASRRAYISGNTIYF
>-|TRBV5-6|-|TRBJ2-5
TGTGCCAGCAGCTTGTTTGGGAGCCAAGAGACCCAGTACTTC
CASSLFGSQETQYF
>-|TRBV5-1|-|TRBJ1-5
TGCGCCAGCAGTAAGGGGGACAATCAGCCCCAGCATTTT
CASSKGDNQPQHF
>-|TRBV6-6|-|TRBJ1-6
TGTGCCAGCAGTTACTCGGGACATCATAATTCACCCCTCCACTTT
CASSYSGHHNSPLHF
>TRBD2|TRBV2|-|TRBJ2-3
TGTGCCAGCATAGCGGGGGGATACGAACCAGATACGCAGTATTTT
CASIAGGYEPDTQYF
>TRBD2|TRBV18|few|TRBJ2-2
TGTGCCAGCTCACCCCGGACTAGCAGTAACACCGGGGAGCTGTTTTTT
CASSPRTSSNTGELFF
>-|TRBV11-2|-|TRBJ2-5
TGTGCCAGCAGCTTAGAACGGGTAGGAGGGACCCAGTACTTC
CASSLERVGGTQYF
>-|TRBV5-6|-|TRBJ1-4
TGTGCCAGCAGCTTCTCTCGCGGGGAAAAACTGTTTTTT
CASSFSRGEKLFF
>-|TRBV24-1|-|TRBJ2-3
TGTGCCACCAGTGCCATAACAGAAAGCACAGATACGCAGTATTTT
CATSAITESTDTQYF
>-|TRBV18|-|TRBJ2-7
TGTGCCAGCTCATGGCATGCTTACGAGCAGTACTTC
CASSWHAYEQYF
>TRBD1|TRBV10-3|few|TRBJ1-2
TGTGCCATCAGGACCGGGACAGGGGACTATGGCTACACCTTC
CAIRTGTGDYGYTF
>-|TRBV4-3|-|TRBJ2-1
TGCGCCAGCAGCCGAGTCGTCGCCAACTCCTACAATGAGCAGTTCTTC
CASSRVVANSYNEQFF
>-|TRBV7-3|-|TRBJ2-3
TGTGCCAGCAGCCCGGGACCAAGGCTGGGCACAGATACGCAGTATTTT
CASSPGPRLGTDTQYF
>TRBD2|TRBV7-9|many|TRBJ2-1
TGTGCCAGCAGCTCACGACTAGCTTTCCATGAGCAGTTCTTC
CASSSRLAFHEQFF
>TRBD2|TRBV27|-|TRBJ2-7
TGTGCCAGCAGGGAAGCGGGAGGGAAAAACTACGAGCAGTACTTC
CASREAGGKNYEQYF
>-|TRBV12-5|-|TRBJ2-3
TGTGCTAGTGGTCCCCCCGGACAGTTGCGCCATACGCAGTATTTT
CASGPPGQLRHTQYF
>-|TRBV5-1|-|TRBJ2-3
TGCGCCAGCAGCTTAGGGGGGCGCGCAGATACGCAGTATTTT
CASSLGGRADTQYF
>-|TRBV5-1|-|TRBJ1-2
TGCGCCAGCAGCCTGGACTATCGAGGACACTATGGCTACACCTTC
CASSLDYRGHYGYTF
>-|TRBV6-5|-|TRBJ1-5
TGTGCCAGCAGTTACAGCGGGGTCGGCTTGCAGCCCCAGCATTTT
CASSYSGVGLQPQHF
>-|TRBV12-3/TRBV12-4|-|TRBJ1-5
TGTGCCAGCAGTTTTAGTTACAATCAGCCCCAGCATTTT
CASSFSYNQPQHF
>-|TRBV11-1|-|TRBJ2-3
TGTGCCAGCAGCTTAAATAGGAATACGCAGTATTTT
CASSLNRNTQYF
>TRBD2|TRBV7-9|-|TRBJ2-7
TGTGCCAGCAGCTTATACGGCGGGAGCGCCTACGAGCAGTACTTC
CASSLYGGSAYEQYF